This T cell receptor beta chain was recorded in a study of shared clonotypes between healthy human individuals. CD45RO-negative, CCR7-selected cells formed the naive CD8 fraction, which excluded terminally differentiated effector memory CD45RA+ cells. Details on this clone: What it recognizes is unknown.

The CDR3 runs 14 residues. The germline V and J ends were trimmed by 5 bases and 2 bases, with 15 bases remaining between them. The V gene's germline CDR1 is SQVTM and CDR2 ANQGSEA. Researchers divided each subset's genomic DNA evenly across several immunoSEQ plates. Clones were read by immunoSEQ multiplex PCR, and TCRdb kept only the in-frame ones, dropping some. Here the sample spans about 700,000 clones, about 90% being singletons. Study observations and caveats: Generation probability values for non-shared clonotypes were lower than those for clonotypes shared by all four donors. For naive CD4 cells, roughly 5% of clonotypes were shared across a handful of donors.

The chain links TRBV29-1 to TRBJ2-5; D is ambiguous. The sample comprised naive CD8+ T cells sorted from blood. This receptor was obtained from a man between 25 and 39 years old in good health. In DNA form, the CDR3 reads TGCAGCGTTCGGAGAGCCGCGTTTCAAGAGACCCAGTACTTC. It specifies CSVRRAAFQETQYF.